This T cell receptor beta chain was captured in a study of blood T cell repertoires in COVID-19. The CDR3 runs to 14 residues. Trimming cost V 8 bases and J 6 bases; bases outside gene matches: 10. Method: immunoSEQ multiplex PCR; TCRdb's copy keeps in-frame clones and lacks some. The table records 65,000 to 75,000 clones, 75% to 95% of them present only once. The specimen sequenced was peripheral blood. The TCR was taken from a human donor with active COVID-19. The donor label of this sample is uncertain. The chain has TRBV23-1 and TRBJ2-1, with 7 bases matching TRBD2. TRBV23-1 is placed among ORFs of uncertain function. The CDR3: CASGDRAGLNEQFF. CDR3 DNA: TGCGCCAGCGGCGACCGAGCGGGACTCAATGAGCAGTTCTTC.